This T cell receptor (beta chain) derives from a study of blood T cells in healthy people across ages. The study's findings and limits: Higher diversity, along with more naive CD4+ cells, distinguished long-lived donors from aged donors. TCR beta diversity per million T cells fell roughly linearly with age.

With respect to this clonotype: Its antigen remains unknown.

Each sample gave at least 6 million isolated PBMCs. The use of a sample-barcoded 5' primer and a J-beta primer mix characterized a second PCR of roughly 6 to 11 cycles. Tagging of each cDNA molecule was performed by a template-switch adaptor with 12 random nucleotides. In TCRdb, the 5' RACE reads were re-called with MiXCR into one record per CDR3 protein. The sample lists 500,000 to 700,000 distinct CDR3 sequences, roughly 30% seen once, with approximately 14% in the top ten. This sequence originates from a woman aged 80 or over in good health. The specimen was blood.

The CDR3 coding sequence is TGCAGTGCTAGAGAGCAGACAGGGCGCGAGCAGTACTTC. The encoded protein is CSAREQTGREQYF. The rearrangement links TRBV20-1 to TRBJ2-4; 7 bases are shared with TRBD1. Near its end, the DNA agrees better with TRBJ2-7, so the J call may be wrong. Germline values: CDR1 DFQATT, CDR2 SNEGSKA (reference sequence). This CDR3 comprises 13 residues.